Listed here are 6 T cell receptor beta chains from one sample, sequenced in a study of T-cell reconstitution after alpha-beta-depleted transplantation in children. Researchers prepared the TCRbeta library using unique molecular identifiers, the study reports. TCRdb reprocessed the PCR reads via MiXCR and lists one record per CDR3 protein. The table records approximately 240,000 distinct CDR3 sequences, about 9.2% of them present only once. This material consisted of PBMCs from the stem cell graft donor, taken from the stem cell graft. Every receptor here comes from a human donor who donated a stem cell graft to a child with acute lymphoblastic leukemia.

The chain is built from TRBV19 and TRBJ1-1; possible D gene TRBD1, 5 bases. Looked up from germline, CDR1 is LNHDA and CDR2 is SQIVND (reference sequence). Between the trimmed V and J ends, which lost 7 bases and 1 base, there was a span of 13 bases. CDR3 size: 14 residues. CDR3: CASTGTPGNTEAFF. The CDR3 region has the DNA TGTGCCAGTACTGGGACTCCTGGGAACACTGAAGCTTTCTTT. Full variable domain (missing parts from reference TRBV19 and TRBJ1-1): DGGITQSPKYLFRKEGQNVTLSCEQNLNHDAMYWYRQDPGQGLRLIYYSQIVNDFQKGDIAEGYSVSREKKESFPLTVTSAQKNPTAFYLCASTGTPGNTEAFFGQGTRLTVV.

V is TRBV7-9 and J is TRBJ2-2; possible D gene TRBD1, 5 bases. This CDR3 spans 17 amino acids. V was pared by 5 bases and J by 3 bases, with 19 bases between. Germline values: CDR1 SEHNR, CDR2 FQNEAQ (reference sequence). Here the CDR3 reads CASSPTQGGSDTGELFF. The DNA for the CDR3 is TGTGCCAGCAGCCCTACTCAGGGTGGTTCGGACACCGGGGAGCTGTTTTTT.

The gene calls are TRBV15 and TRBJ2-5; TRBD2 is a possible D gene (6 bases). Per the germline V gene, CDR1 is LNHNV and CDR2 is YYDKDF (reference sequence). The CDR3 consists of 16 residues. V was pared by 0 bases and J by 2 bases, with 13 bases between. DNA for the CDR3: TGTGCCACCAGCAGAGATCCACGGGGGAATCAAGAGACCCAGTACTTC. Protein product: CATSRDPRGNQETQYF.

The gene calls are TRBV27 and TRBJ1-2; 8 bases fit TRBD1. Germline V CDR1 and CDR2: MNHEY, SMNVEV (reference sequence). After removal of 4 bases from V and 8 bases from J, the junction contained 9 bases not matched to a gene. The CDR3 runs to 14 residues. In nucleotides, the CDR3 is TGTGCCAGCAGTTGGACAGGGCAGCGAGGAGGCTACACCTTC. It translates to CASSWTGQRGGYTF.

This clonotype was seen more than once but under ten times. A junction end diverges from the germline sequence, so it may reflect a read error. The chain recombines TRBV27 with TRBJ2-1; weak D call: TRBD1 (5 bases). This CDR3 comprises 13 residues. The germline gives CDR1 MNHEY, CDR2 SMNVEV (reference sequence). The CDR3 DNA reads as TGTACCAGCAGTTTGGGGCCGTACAATGAGCAGTTCTTC. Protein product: CTSSLGPYNEQFF.

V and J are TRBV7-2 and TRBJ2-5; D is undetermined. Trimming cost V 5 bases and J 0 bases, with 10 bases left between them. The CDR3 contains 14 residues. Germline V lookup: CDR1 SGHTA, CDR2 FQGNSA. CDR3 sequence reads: CASSKYRDQETQYF. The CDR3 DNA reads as TGTGCCAGCAGCAAATACAGAGACCAAGAGACCCAGTACTTC.